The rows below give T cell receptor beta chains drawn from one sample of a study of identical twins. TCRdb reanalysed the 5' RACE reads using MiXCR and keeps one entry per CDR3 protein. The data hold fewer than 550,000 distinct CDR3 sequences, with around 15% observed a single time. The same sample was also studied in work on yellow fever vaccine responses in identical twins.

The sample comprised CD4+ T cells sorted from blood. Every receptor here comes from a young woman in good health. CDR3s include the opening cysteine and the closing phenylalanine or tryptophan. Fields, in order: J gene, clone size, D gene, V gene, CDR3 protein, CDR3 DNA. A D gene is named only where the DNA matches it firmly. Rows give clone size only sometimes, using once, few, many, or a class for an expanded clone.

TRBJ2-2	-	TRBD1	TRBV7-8	CASSPREGAGELFF	TGTGCCAGCAGCCCTCGAGAGGGGGCGGGGGAGCTGTTTTTT
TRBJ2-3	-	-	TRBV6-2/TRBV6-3	CASSYSRVPIYSTDTQYF	TGTGCCAGCAGTTACTCCCGGGTCCCAATATACAGCACAGATACGCAGTATTTT
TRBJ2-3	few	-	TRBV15	CATSRAELHTDTQYF	TGTGCCACCAGCAGAGCTGAGCTACACACAGATACGCAGTATTTT
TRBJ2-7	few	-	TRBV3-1	CASSPMWGPDEQYF	TGTGCCAGCAGCCCAATGTGGGGGCCTGACGAGCAGTACTTC
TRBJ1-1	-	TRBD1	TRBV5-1	CASSLSSPGQGEAFF	TGCGCCAGCAGCCTCTCATCCCCGGGACAGGGGGAAGCTTTCTTT
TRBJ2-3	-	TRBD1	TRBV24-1	CATMDRGTDTQYF	TGTGCCACCATGGACAGGGGGACAGATACGCAGTATTTT
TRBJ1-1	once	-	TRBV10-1	CASSAGPRNTEAFF	TGCGCCAGCAGTGCCGGGCCCCGGAACACTGAAGCTTTCTTT
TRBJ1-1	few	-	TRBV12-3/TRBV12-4	CASRTAGNTEAFF	TGTGCCAGCAGGACCGCAGGGAACACTGAAGCTTTCTTT
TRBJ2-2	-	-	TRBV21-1	CASSKPRDRDHTGELFF	TGTGCCAGCAGCAAACCAAGAGACAGGGACCATACCGGGGAGCTGTTTTTT
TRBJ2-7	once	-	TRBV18	CASSPRGTPTYEQYF	TGTGCCAGCTCACCTCGGGGGACTCCGACCTACGAGCAGTACTTC
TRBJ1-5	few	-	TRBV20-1	CSTQQGPNQPQHF	TGCAGTACCCAACAGGGTCCCAATCAGCCCCAGCATTTT
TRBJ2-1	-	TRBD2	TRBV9	CASSLRTSGSLNEQFF	TGTGCCAGCAGCCTACGGACTAGCGGGAGTTTAAATGAGCAGTTCTTC
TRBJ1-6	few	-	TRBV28	CASSPLGSSPLHF	TGTGCCAGCAGTCCCTTAGGGAGTTCACCCCTCCACTTT
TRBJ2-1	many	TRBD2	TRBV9	CASSSTSGGYNEQFF	TGTGCCAGCTCCTCGACTAGCGGAGGCTACAATGAGCAGTTCTTC
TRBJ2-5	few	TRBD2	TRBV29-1	CSVGGGQETQYF	TGCAGCGTTGGGGGGGGTCAAGAGACCCAGTACTTC